The source of this T cell receptor beta chain is a study of shared clonotypes between healthy human individuals. Produced via immunoSEQ multiplex PCR; TCRdb's table is partial and in-frame only. This repertoire shows 1,400,000 or so clones, 98% to 99% found once; its top ten account for around 0.38%. CDR3 length: 16 residues. Germline V gene data show CDR1 as SGDLS and CDR2 as YYNGEE. V lost 0 bases and J lost 6, with 16 bases in between. This chain connects TRBV9 to TRBJ2-1; possible D gene TRBD1, 5 bases. The sequenced material came from naive CD4+ T cells sorted from blood. The subset here: CD45RA+ positively selected. The receptor was derived from a young man in good health. The CDR3 is CASSVVVAGSGNEQFF. In DNA, the CDR3 is TGTGCCAGCAGCGTAGTAGTCGCAGGGTCGGGCAATGAGCAGTTCTTC.